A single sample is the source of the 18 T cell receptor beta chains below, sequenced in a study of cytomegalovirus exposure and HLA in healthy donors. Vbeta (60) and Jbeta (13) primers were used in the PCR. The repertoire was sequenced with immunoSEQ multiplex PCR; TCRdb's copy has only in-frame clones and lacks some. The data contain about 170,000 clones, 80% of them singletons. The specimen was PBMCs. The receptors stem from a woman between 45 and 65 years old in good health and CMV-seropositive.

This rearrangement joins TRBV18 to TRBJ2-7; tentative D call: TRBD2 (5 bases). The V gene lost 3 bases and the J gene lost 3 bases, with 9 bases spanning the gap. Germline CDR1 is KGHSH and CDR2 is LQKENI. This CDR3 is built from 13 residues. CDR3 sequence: CASSPTTYYEQYF. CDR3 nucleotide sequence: TGTGCCAGCTCACCGACTACCTACTACGAGCAGTACTTC.

The DNA for the CDR3 is TGTGCCAGCAGCTTAACAGGGAGGGGTCCCACAGATACGCAGTATTTT. Translated: CASSLTGRGPTDTQYF. The V and J genes are TRBV7-3 and TRBJ2-3; 7 bases agree with TRBD2. Losses at the gene ends were 0 bases for V and 2 bases for J; bases not matched to a gene: 5. The CDR3 is made up of 16 amino acids. CDR1 SGHTA and CDR2 FQGTGA come from the germline V gene.

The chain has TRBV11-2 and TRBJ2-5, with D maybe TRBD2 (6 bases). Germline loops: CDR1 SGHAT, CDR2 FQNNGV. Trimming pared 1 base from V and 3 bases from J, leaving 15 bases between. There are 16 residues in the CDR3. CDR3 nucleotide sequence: TGTGCCAGCAGCTTAGTCCCGGGAGTATCGGAAGAGACCCAGTACTTC. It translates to CASSLVPGVSEETQYF.

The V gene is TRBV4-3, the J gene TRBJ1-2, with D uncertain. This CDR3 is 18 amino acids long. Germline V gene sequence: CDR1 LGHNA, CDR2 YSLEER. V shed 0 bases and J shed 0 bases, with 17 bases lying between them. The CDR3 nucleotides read TGCGCCAGCAGCCAAGATACGGGTAGAACTTACCCTAACTATGGCTACACCTTC. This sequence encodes CASSQDTGRTYPNYGYTF.

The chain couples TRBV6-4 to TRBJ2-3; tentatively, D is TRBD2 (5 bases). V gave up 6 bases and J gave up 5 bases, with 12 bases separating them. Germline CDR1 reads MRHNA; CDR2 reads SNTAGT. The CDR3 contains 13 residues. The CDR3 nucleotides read TGTGCCAGCAGCCCGTTCGCGGGAGATACGCAGTATTTT. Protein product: CASSPFAGDTQYF.

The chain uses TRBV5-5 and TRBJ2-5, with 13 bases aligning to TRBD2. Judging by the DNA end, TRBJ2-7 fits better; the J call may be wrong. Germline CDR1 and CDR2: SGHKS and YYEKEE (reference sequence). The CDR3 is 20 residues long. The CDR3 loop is CASSLGLAGASASTTYEQYF. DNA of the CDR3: TGTGCCAGCAGCCTCGGACTAGCGGGGGCCTCGGCATCCACGACCTACGAGCAGTACTTC.

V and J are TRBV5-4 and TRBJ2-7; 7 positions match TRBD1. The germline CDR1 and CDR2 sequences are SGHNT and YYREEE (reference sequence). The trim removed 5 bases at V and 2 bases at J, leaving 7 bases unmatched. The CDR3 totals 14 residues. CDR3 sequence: CASRSGTDTYEQYF. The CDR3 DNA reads TGTGCCAGCAGGTCCGGGACAGACACCTACGAGCAGTACTTC.

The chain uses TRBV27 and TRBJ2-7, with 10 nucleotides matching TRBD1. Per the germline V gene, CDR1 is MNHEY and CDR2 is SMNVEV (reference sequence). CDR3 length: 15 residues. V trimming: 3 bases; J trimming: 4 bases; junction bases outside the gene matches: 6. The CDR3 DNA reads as TGTGCCAGCAGTTTTTTGGGACAGGGGTTTTACGAGCAGTACTTC. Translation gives CASSFLGQGFYEQYF.

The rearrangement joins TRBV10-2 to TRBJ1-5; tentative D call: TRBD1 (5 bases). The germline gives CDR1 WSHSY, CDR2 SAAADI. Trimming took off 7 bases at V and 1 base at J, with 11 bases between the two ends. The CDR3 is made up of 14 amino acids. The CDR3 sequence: CASNLGLSNQPQHF. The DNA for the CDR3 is TGCGCCAGCAATCTGGGGCTCAGCAATCAGCCCCAGCATTTT.

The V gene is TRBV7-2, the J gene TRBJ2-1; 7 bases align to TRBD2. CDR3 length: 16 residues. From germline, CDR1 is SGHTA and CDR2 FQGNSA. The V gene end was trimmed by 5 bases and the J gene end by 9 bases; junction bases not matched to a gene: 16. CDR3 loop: CASSPSSGYRRVEQFF. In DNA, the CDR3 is TGTGCCAGCAGCCCAAGTAGCGGGTACCGGCGGGTTGAGCAGTTCTTC.

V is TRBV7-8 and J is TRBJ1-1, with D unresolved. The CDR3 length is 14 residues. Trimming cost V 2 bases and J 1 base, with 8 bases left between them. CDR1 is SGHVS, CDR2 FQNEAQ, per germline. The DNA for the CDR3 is TGTGCCAGCAGCTTAAAGCACCGGAACACTGAAGCTTTCTTT. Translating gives CASSLKHRNTEAFF.

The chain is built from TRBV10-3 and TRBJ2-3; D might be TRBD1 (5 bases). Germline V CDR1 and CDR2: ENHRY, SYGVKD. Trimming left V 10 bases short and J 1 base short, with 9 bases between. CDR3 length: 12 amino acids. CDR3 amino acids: CATGQGTDTQYF. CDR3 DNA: TGTGCCACCGGACAAGGCACAGATACGCAGTATTTT.

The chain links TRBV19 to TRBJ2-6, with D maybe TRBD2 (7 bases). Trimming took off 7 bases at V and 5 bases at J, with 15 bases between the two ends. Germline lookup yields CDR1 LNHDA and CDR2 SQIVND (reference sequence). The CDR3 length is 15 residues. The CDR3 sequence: CASTQGRGWANVLTF. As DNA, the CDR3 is TGTGCCAGTACCCAGGGGAGGGGATGGGCCAACGTCCTGACTTTC.

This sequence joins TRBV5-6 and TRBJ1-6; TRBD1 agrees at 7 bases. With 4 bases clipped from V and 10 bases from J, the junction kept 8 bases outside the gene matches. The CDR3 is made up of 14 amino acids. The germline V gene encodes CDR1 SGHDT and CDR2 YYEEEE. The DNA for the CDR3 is TGTGCCAGCAGCCCCGGGACAGTAACCTCACCCCTCCACTTT. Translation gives CASSPGTVTSPLHF.

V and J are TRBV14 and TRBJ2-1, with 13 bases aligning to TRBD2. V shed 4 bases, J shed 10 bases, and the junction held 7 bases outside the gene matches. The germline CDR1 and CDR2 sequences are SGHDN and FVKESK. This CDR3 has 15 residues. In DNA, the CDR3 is TGTGCCAGCAGCCTACTAGCGGGAGGGCCGCGGGAGCAGTTCTTC. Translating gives CASSLLAGGPREQFF.

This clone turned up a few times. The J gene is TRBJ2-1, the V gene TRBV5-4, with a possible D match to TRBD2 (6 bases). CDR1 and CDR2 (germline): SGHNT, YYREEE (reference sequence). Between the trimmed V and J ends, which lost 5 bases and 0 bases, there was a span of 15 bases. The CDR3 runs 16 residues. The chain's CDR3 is CASSKARGSSYNEQFF. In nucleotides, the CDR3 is TGTGCCAGCAGTAAAGCTCGGGGGAGCTCCTACAATGAGCAGTTCTTC.

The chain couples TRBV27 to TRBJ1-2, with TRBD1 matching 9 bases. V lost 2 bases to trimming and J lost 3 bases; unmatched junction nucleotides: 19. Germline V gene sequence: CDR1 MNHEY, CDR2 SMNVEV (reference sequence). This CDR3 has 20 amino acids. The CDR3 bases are TGTGCCAGCAGTTTACTCAGCACCCCGACCGGGACAGGGTTTGACTATGGCTACACCTTC. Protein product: CASSLLSTPTGTGFDYGYTF.

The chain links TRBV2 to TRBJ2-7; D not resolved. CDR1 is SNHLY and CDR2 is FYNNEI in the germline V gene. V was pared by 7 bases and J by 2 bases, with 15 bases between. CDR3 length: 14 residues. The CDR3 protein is CASILPSYPYEQYF. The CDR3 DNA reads TGTGCCAGCATTCTACCCTCATACCCCTACGAGCAGTACTTC. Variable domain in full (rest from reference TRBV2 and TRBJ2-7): EPEVTQTPSHQVTQMGQEVILRCVPISNHLYFYWYRQILGQKVEFLVSFYNNEISEKSEIFDDQFSVERPDGSNFTLKIRSTKLEDSAMYFCASILPSYPYEQYFGPGTRLTVT.